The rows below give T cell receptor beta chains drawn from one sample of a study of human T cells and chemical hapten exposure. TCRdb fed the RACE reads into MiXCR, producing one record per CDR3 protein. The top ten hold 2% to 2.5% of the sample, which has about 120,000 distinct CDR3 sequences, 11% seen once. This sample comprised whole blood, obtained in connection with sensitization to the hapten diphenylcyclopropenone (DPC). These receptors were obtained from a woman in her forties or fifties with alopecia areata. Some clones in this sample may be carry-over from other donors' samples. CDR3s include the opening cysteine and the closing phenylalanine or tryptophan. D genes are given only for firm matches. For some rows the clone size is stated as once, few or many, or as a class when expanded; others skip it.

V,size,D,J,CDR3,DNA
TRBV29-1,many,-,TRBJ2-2,CSVHDRNTGELFF,TGCAGCGTACACGACAGGAACACCGGGGAGCTGTTTTTT
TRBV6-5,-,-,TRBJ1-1,CASSWDGENTEAFF,TGTGCCAGCAGTTGGGACGGCGAAAACACTGAAGCTTTCTTT
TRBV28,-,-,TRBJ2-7,CASSLPPTGTDEQYF,TGTGCCAGCAGTTTACCACCGACGGGAACCGACGAGCAGTACTTC
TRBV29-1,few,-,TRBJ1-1,CSGIRWGTEAFF,TGCAGCGGCATCCGCTGGGGCACTGAAGCTTTCTTT
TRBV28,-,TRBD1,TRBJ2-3,CASSLGTGGTDTQYF,TGTGCCAGCAGTTTAGGGACAGGGGGCACAGATACGCAGTATTTT
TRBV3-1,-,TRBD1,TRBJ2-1,CASSQVGTGRNEQFF,TGTGCCAGCAGCCAAGTAGGGACAGGGAGGAATGAGCAGTTCTTC
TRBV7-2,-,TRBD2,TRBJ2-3,CASSRLAGDTQYF,TGTGCCAGCAGCCGACTAGCGGGGGATACGCAGTATTTT
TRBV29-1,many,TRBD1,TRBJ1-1,CSGRPPGQGAGEAFF,TGCAGCGGACGCCCTCCGGGACAGGGGGCGGGTGAAGCTTTCTTT
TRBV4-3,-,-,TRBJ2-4,CASSQMNRTPKNIQYF,TGCGCCAGCAGCCAAATGAATCGGACCCCCAAAAACATTCAGTACTTC
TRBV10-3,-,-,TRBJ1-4,CATRGSPNEKLFF,TGTGCCACCCGAGGGAGCCCTAATGAAAAACTGTTTTTT
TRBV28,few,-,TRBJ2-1,CASSLRGRSLESGEQFF,TGTGCCAGCAGTTTAAGGGGCCGGAGCTTGGAAAGTGGTGAGCAGTTCTTC
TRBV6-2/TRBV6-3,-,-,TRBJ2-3,CASSRLLVGTQYF,TGTGCCAGCAGCCGGCTCCTAGTCGGTACGCAGTATTTT
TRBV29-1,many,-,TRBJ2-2,CSVGVTGELFF,TGCAGCGTTGGGGTCACCGGGGAGCTGTTTTTT
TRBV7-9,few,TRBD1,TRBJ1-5,CASSPSGGRQPQHF,TGTGCCAGCAGCCCATCAGGGGGCCGACAGCCCCAGCATTTT
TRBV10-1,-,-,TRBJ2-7,CASSESHAPQYF,TGCGCCAGCAGTGAGTCCCACGCGCCGCAGTACTTC
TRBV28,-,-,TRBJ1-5,CASSLEQGYPRQHF,TGTGCCAGCAGTTTAGAACAGGGATACCCCCGGCAGCATTTT
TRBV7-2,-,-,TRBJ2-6,CASTSVSGANVLTF,TGTGCCAGCACCTCCGTATCTGGGGCCAACGTCCTGACTTTC
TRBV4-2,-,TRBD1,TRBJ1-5,CASSQRTGEDQPQHF,TGTGCCAGCAGCCAGCGGACAGGGGAAGATCAGCCCCAGCATTTT
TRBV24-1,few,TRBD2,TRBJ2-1,CATSHPGTSNEQFF,TGTGCCACCAGTCATCCCGGGACTAGTAATGAGCAGTTCTTC
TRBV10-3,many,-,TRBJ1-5,CAISDLGSNQPQHF,TGTGCCATCAGTGACCTGGGGAGCAATCAGCCCCAGCATTTT
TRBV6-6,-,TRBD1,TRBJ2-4,CASRDRQGPKNIQYF,TGTGCCAGCAGAGATCGACAGGGGCCCAAAAACATTCAGTACTTC
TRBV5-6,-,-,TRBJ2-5,CASSLYRSETQYF,TGTGCCAGCAGCTTGTACAGGTCCGAGACCCAGTACTTC